The TCR beta chain described here comes from a study of T cells in localized non-small cell lung cancer. Comments on this clone: Its specificity is unknown.

Whole-study findings and limits: Adjacent lung was found to contain a median about 50 of the top 100 tumor clones.

Some clones are missing from TCRdb's copy, which holds only in-frame ones; the method was immunoSEQ multiplex PCR. The sample holds fewer than 25,000 clones, about 90% seen once. The CDR3 length is 14 residues. Germline CDR1 SGHKS, CDR2 YYEKEE (reference sequence). V lost 4 bases, J lost 10 bases, and 10 bases stayed unmatched. The TCR comes from a male donor at least 60 years old with stage I squamous cell lung carcinoma. The sequencing used peripheral blood, collected before any cancer treatment. The J gene is TRBJ1-4, the V gene TRBV5-5, with 7 bases lining up with TRBD1. For the CDR3, the DNA is TGTGCCAGCAGCCCAGACAGGGCTATTGGAAAACTGTTTTTT. This sequence encodes CASSPDRAIGKLFF.